The 21 T cell receptor beta chains in this list originate from one sample, sequenced in a study of PD-1 blockade in classical Hodgkin lymphoma. Time point indicated: cycle 4 day 1 (C4D1), after more than five weeks of nivolumab. Brentuximab vedotin exposure varied among the patients, all of whom had relapsed after autologous stem cell transplantation. TCRdb's table, derived via immunoSEQ multiplex PCR, lists solely in-frame clones and lacks some. The top ten clones hold about 9.4% of a sample with around 40,000 clones, over 70% of them seen once. This material consisted of peripheral blood mononuclear cells (PBMCs), taken before the fourth cycle of nivolumab. All receptors come from a human donor with classical Hodgkin lymphoma.

CDR3 amino acids: CSVAQERTF. CDR3 bases: TGCAGCGTCGCCCAGGAGAGGACCTTC. The J gene is TRBJ1-2, the V gene TRBV29-1; D is ambiguous. V dropped 6 bases and J dropped 14 bases, with 13 bases sitting between them. The CDR3 extends over 9 amino acids. The germline V gene has CDR1 SQVTM and CDR2 ANQGSEA. The whole variable domain, remainder taken from reference TRBV29-1 and TRBJ1-2, is SAVISQKPSRDICQRGTSLTIQCQVDSQVTMMFWYRQQPGQSLTLIATANQGSEATYESGFVIDKFPISRPNLTFSTLTVSNMSPEDSSIYLCSVAQERTFGSGTRLTVV.

The genes are TRBV27 and TRBJ2-1, with TRBD1 matching 7 bases. V shed 5 bases, J shed 0 bases, and the junction held 7 bases outside the gene matches. CDR1 MNHEY and CDR2 SMNVEV come from the germline V gene (reference sequence). This CDR3 region has 16 residues. The CDR3 nucleotides are TGTGCCAGCAGTACGCGACAGGGCCGCTCCTACAATGAGCAGTTCTTC. Translation: CASSTRQGRSYNEQFF.

The chain recombines TRBV6-1 with TRBJ1-1, with D perhaps matching TRBD1 (6 bases). The germline gives CDR1 MNHNS, CDR2 SASEGT. V lost 4 bases, J lost 7 bases, and 16 bases lay in between. The CDR3 runs to 14 residues. In nucleotides, the CDR3 is TGTGCCAGCAGTGCCCTAACAGGGCCCGGTGAAGCTTTCTTT. It is translated as CASSALTGPGEAFF.

The chain links TRBV19 to TRBJ1-1, with D tentatively TRBD1 (5 bases). The CDR3 length is 16 residues. Germline loops: CDR1 LNHDA, CDR2 SQIVND (reference sequence). The germline V and J ends were trimmed by 3 bases and 4 bases, with 18 bases remaining between them. The CDR3 nucleotides are TGTGCCAGTAGTATGGCAGCGGGGCTTGGGGCCACTGAAGCTTTCTTT. The encoded protein is CASSMAAGLGATEAFF.

The V call is TRBV5-1, the J call TRBJ2-7; 8 positions agree with TRBD1. The length of the CDR3 is 11 residues. V was pared by 4 bases and J by 11 bases, with 5 bases of the junction left unmatched. The germline V gene has CDR1 SGHRS and CDR2 YFSETQ. CDR3 nucleotides: TGCGCCAGCAGCATGGACAGGGAGAAGTACTTC. Residues: CASSMDREKYF.

The chain has TRBV5-1 and TRBJ2-5; perhaps TRBD2 as D (6 bases). The CDR3 has 14 amino acids. The V gene's germline CDR1 is SGHRS and CDR2 YFSETQ. Trimming took off 4 bases at V and 5 bases at J, with 15 bases between the two ends. The CDR3 loop reads CASSQGLTGETQYF. The CDR3, as DNA: TGCGCCAGCAGCCAAGGACTAACCGGGGAGACCCAGTACTTC.

Only one count was recorded for this clone. The genes are TRBV11-2 and TRBJ1-2; D not certain. Per germline, CDR1 SGHAT and CDR2 FQNNGV. The V gene lost 3 bases and the J gene lost 0 bases, with 14 bases spanning the gap. The CDR3 length is 16 residues. The CDR3 loop is CASSFWPAHANYGYTF. The CDR3 DNA reads as TGTGCCAGCAGCTTTTGGCCAGCACATGCTAACTATGGCTACACCTTC.

This clone is a singleton in its sample. The J gene is TRBJ1-2, the V gene TRBV28; D remains ambiguous. The germline CDR1 and CDR2 sequences are MDHEN and SYDVKM. This CDR3 spans 15 amino acids. V lost 5 bases and J lost 2, with 15 bases in between. The CDR3 reads CASSPSAPANYGYTF. CDR3 coding DNA: TGTGCCAGCAGTCCAAGCGCGCCCGCAAACTATGGCTACACCTTC.

The chain joins TRBV10-3 to TRBJ2-3, with D possibly TRBD2 on 5 matching bases. This CDR3 has 15 residues. V was shortened by 0 bases and J by 2 bases, with 9 bases between the two germline ends. Germline lookup yields CDR1 ENHRY and CDR2 SYGVKD. CDR3 sequence: CAISESVTTTDTQYF. DNA of the CDR3: TGTGCCATCAGTGAGTCTGTGACTACCACAGATACGCAGTATTTT.

This clone has only a few counts. This CDR3 reads CASRRGVGGETQYF. In nucleotides, the CDR3 is TGTGCCAGCAGAAGGGGAGTTGGAGGAGAGACCCAGTACTTC. This chain links TRBV6-5 with TRBJ2-5; tentatively, D is TRBD1 or TRBD2 (5 bases each). The CDR3 extends over 14 amino acids. CDR1 and CDR2 (germline): MNHEY, SVGAGI. V was shortened by 6 bases and J by 4 bases, with 15 bases between the two germline ends.

This clone was picked up a small number of times. J is TRBJ2-1 and V is TRBV29-1; no reliable D call. Trimming took off 1 base at V and 9 bases at J, with 16 bases between the two ends. The CDR3 runs 14 residues. Per the germline V gene, CDR1 is SQVTM and CDR2 is ANQGSEA. CDR3 sequence (DNA): TGCAGCGTTGAAGGACGCCGAGCGATCGGTGAGCAGTTCTTC. It codes for CSVEGRRAIGEQFF.

The chain is built from TRBV6-5 and TRBJ2-3; 12 bases match TRBD2. Germline V gene data show CDR1 as MNHEY and CDR2 as SVGAGI. V lost 5 bases to trimming and J lost 3 bases; unmatched junction nucleotides: 3. This CDR3 comprises 15 residues. Here the CDR3 reads CASSRTSGETDTQYF. Written as DNA, the CDR3 is TGTGCCAGCAGTCGGACTAGCGGGGAGACAGATACGCAGTATTTT.

The V gene is TRBV19, the J gene TRBJ2-5; TRBD2 matches 10 bases. The V gene's germline CDR1 is LNHDA and CDR2 SQIVND (reference sequence). CDR3 length equals 16 residues. Trimming at V came to 0 bases and at J to 1 base, leaving 2 bases not matched to a gene. The CDR3 region is CASSIEPSGGQETQYF. The CDR3 DNA reads as TGTGCCAGTAGTATAGAACCTAGCGGGGGCCAAGAGACCCAGTACTTC.

This clone appeared a few times. This sequence joins TRBV18 and TRBJ1-3; D unclear. CDR1 and CDR2 (germline): KGHSH, LQKENI. The CDR3 is 15 amino acids. V lost 3 bases, J lost 0 bases, and 9 bases lay in between. CDR3 nucleotides: TGTGCCAGCTCACCCTACAGTGGCTCTGGAAACACCATATATTTT. Translating gives CASSPYSGSGNTIYF.

This rearrangement joins TRBV5-8 to TRBJ1-5; no firm D call. This CDR3 is 15 amino acids long. The germline V and J ends were trimmed by 0 bases and 4 bases, with 11 bases remaining between them. Germline V gene data show CDR1 as SGHTS and CDR2 as YDEGEE. CDR3 bases: TGTGCCAGCAGCTTGGGTACGCGCACTAATCAGCCCCAGCATTTT. It translates to CASSLGTRTNQPQHF.

The chain employs TRBV7-9 and TRBJ2-5; a weak D match, TRBD1 (6 bases). CDR1 SEHNR and CDR2 FQNEAQ come from the germline V gene (reference sequence). Trimming removed 4 bases at V and 7 bases at J, with 22 bases between. The CDR3 is made up of 16 amino acids. The CDR3 DNA reads TGTGCCAGCAGCTCCAACTCATGGAGAATGGGGGCGACCCAGTACTTC. This encodes CASSSNSWRMGATQYF.

The chain carries TRBV4-3 and TRBJ2-7, with 9 bases aligning to TRBD2. The CDR3 consists of 17 residues. The germline V gene has CDR1 LGHNA and CDR2 YSLEER. Trimming cost V 0 bases and J 7 bases; bases outside gene matches: 13. The CDR3 loop reads CASSQDVKRGAEVEQYF. In DNA form, the CDR3 reads TGCGCCAGCAGCCAAGATGTGAAGCGGGGGGCCGAGGTGGAGCAGTACTTC.

This clone was observed once. Written as DNA, the CDR3 is TGTGCCAGCAGCTACGGGGGGGTAGGAGAAAAACTGTTTTTT. It encodes CASSYGGVGEKLFF. The chain joins TRBV7-2 to TRBJ1-4, with a tentative D call TRBD1 (5 bases). The germline V gene encodes CDR1 SGHTA and CDR2 FQGNSA. The CDR3 loop spans 14 amino acids. V lost 4 bases and J lost 8, with 14 bases in between.

This chain connects TRBV18 to TRBJ1-3; unclear D gene. Germline V gene lookup returns CDR1 KGHSH and CDR2 LQKENI. The germline V and J ends were trimmed by 0 bases and 0 bases, with 9 bases remaining between them. This CDR3 is built from 16 residues. CDR3 in DNA: TGTGCCAGCTCACCACCGGGTGGCTTCTCTGGAAACACCATATATTTT. Amino acids: CASSPPGGFSGNTIYF.

The chain has TRBV10-1 and TRBJ2-5; D is unclear. Deletions cut 5 bases from V and 1 base from J, with 11 bases between. Germline V CDR1 and CDR2: WNHNN, SYGVQD (reference sequence). The CDR3 extends over 14 amino acids. The DNA for the CDR3 is TGCGCCAGCAGTTCCCAGGCGATCCAAGAGACCCAGTACTTC. This codes for CASSSQAIQETQYF.

The gene calls are TRBV19 and TRBJ1-1, with D unresolved. The V gene lost 4 bases and the J gene lost 0 bases, with 9 bases spanning the gap. This CDR3 contains 14 residues. Germline CDR1 reads LNHDA; CDR2 reads SQIVND (reference sequence). The CDR3 loop is CASSTPTVNTEAFF. Written as DNA, the CDR3 is TGTGCCAGTAGTACTCCGACGGTGAACACTGAAGCTTTCTTT.